The T cell receptor (beta chain) described here comes from a study of tumor-infiltrating lymphocytes in primary liver carcinoma. Turning to this clonotype: One end of the junction varies from germline; a read error may be responsible.

Taking roughly 18-32 mg of unsorted bulk tissue, the authors co-extracted RNA and DNA. Tumor samples uniformly had over 85% viable tumor cells. Making TCR beta cDNA involved around 540 ng total RNA and a constant-region primer. It was through three nested multiplex PCR rounds of slightly modified ARM-PCR that TCR beta libraries arose. TCRdb redid the calling of the multiplex PCR reads with MiXCR, one entry per CDR3 protein. This table holds about 130,000 distinct CDR3 sequences, 64% found once. Sequencing used liver tumor tissue from sampling region 3. Subset meaning: tumor region T3, left-lateral pole. The TCR sequence derives from a woman aged 55-70 years with primary liver carcinoma and hepatitis B virus infection.

Here the CDR3 DNA reads TGTGTCAGCGGCCCCTGGGATCAGGGGGCGGACTACGGGCAGTACTTC. Translating gives CVSGPWDQGADYGQYF. The genes are TRBV7-9 and TRBJ2-7, with TRBD1 matching 8 bases. Germline V gene data show CDR1 as SEHNR and CDR2 as FQNEAQ (reference sequence). The CDR3 is made up of 16 amino acids.